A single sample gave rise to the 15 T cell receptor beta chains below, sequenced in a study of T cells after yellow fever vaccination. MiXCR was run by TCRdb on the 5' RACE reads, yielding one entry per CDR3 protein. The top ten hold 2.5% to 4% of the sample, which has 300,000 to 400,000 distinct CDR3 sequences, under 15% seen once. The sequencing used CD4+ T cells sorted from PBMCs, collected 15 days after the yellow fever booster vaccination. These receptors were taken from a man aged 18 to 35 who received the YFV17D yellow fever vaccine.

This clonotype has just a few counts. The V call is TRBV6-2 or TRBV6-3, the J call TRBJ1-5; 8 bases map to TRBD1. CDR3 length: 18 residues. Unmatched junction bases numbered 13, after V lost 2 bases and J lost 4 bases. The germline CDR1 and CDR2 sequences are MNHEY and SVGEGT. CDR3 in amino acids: CASSYSHSQGASNQPQHF. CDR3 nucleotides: TGTGCCAGCAGTTACAGTCATTCGCAGGGGGCCTCTAATCAGCCCCAGCATTTT.

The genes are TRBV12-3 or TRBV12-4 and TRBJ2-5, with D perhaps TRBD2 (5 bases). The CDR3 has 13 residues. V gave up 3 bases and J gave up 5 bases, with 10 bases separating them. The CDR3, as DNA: TGTGCCAGCAGTTTTTGGCGGAGGGAGACCCAGTACTTC. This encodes CASSFWRRETQYF.

The DNA of the CDR3 is TGCGCCAGCAGCCGAACAGGGATGAGCTCCTACGAGCAGTACTTC. Translation gives CASSRTGMSSYEQYF. The chain uses TRBV4-1 and TRBJ2-7, with a tentative D call TRBD1 (6 bases). This CDR3 region has 15 residues. From germline, CDR1 is MGHRA and CDR2 YSYEKL. Trimming removed 4 bases at V and 0 bases at J, with 13 bases between.

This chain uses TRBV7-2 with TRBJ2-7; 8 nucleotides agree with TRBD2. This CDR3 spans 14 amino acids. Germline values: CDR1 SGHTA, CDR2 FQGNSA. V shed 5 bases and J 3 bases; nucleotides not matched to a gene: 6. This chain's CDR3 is CASSQTGGYYEQYF. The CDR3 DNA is TGTGCCAGCAGCCAGACGGGGGGGTACTACGAGCAGTACTTC.

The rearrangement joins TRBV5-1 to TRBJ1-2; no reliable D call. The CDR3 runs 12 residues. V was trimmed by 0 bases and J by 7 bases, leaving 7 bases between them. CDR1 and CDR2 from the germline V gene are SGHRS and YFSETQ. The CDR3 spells CASSLASGGYTF. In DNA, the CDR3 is TGCGCCAGCAGCTTGGCCTCGGGTGGCTACACCTTC.

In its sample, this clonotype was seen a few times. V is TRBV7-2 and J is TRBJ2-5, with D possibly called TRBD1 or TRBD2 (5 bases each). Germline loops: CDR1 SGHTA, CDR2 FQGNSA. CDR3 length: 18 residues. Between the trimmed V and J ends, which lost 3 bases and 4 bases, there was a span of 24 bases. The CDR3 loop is CASSFGRTGTAKRETQYF. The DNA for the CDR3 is TGTGCCAGCAGCTTCGGCAGGACGGGGACCGCGAAGAGAGAGACCCAGTACTTC. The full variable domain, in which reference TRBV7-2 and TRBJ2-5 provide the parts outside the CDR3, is GAGVSQSPSNKVTEKGKDVELRCDPISGHTALYWYRQSLGQGLEFLIYFQGNSAPDKSGLPSDRFSAERTGGSVSTLTIQRTQQEDSAVYLCASSFGRTGTAKRETQYFGPGTRLLVL.

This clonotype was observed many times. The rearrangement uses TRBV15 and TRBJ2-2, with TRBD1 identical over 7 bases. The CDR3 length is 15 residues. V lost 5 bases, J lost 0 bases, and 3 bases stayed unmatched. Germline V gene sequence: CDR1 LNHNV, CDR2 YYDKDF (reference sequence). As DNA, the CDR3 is TGTGCCACCAGCGCCGGGACAGCGAACACCGGGGAGCTGTTTTTT. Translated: CATSAGTANTGELFF.

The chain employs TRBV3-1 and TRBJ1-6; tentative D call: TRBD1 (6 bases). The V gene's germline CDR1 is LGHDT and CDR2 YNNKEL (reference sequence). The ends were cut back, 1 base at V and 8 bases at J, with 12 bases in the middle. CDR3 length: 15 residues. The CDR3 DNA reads TGTGCCAGCAGCCAAGGGACGGGGGCAGATTCACCCCTCCACTTT. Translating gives CASSQGTGADSPLHF.

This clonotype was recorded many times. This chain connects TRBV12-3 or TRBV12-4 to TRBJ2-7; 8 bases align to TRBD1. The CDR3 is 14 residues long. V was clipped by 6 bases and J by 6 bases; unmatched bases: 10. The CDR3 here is CASRRTQGAGEQYF. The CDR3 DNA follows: TGTGCCAGCAGGCGAACTCAGGGGGCTGGCGAGCAGTACTTC.

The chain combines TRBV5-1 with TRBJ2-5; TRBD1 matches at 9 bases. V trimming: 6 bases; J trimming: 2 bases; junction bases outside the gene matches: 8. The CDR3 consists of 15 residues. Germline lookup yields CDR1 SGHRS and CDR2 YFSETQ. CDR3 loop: CASTLRTGAQETQYF. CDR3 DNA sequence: TGCGCCAGCACCCTCCGGACAGGGGCACAAGAGACCCAGTACTTC.

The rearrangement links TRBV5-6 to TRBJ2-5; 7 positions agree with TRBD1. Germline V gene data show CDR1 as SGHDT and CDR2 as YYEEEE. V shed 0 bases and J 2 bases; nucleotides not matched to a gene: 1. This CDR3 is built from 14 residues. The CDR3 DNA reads TGTGCCAGCAGCTTGGAGGGACAGCAAGAGACCCAGTACTTC. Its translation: CASSLEGQQETQYF.

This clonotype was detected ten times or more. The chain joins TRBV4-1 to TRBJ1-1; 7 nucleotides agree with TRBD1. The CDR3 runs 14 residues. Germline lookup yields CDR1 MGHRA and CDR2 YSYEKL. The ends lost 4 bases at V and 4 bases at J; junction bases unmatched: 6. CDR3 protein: CASSLQGPGTEAFF. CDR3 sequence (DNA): TGCGCCAGCAGCCTACAGGGGCCGGGCACTGAAGCTTTCTTT.

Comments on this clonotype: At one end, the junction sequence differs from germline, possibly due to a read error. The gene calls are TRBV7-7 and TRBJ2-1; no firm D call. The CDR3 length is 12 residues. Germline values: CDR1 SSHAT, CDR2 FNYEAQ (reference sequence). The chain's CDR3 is CASSPEGGEQFF. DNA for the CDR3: TGTGCTAGCAGCCCCGAAGGCGGTGAGCAGTTCTTC.

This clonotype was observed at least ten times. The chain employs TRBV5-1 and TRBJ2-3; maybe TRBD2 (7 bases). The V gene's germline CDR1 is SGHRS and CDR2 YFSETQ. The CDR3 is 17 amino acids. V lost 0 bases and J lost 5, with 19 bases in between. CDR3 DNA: TGCGCCAGCAGCTTGGAGTTATCGGGGGGCCGTGGAGATACGCAGTATTTT. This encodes CASSLELSGGRGDTQYF.

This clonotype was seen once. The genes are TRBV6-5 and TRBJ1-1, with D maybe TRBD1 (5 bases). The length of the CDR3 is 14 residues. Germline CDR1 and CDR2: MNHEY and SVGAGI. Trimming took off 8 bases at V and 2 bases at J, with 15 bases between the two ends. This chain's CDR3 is CASGGVGDNTEAFF. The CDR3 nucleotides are TGTGCCAGCGGCGGGGTGGGGGATAACACTGAAGCTTTCTTT.